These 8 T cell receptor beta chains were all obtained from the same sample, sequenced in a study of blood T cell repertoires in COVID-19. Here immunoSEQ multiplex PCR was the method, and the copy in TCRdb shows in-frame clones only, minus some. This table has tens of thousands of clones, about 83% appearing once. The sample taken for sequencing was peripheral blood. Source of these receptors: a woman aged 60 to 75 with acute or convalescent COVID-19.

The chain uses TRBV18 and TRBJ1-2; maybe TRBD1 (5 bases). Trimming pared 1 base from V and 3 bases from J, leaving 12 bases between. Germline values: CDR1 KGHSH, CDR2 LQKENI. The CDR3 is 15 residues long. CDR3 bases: TGTGCCAGCTCACCACAAGGAGGGGCGGACTATGGCTACACCTTC. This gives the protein CASSPQGGADYGYTF.

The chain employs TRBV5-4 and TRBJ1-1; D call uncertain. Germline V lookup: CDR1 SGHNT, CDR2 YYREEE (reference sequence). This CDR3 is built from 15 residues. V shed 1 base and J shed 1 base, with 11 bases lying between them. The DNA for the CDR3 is TGTGCCAGCAGCTTGTCGGTCGATTGGAACACTGAAGCTTTCTTT. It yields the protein CASSLSVDWNTEAFF.

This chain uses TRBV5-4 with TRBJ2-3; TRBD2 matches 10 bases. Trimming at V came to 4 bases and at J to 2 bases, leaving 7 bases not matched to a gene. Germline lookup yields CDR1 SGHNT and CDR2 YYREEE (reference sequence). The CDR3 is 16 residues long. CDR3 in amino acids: CASSLKSGGATDTQYF. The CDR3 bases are TGTGCCAGCAGCCTCAAAAGCGGGGGGGCCACAGATACGCAGTATTTT.

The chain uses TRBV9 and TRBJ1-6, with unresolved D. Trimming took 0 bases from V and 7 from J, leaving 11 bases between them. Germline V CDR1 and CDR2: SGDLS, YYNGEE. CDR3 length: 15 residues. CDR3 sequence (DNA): TGTGCCAGCAGCGTAGACAACAGTCAAAATTCACCCCTCCACTTT. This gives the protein CASSVDNSQNSPLHF.

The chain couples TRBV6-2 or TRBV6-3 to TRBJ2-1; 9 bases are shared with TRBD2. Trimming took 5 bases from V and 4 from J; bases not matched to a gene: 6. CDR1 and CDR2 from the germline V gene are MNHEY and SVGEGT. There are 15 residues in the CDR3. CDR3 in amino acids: CASSASGGPYNEQFF. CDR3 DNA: TGTGCCAGCAGTGCCAGCGGGGGGCCATACAATGAGCAGTTCTTC.

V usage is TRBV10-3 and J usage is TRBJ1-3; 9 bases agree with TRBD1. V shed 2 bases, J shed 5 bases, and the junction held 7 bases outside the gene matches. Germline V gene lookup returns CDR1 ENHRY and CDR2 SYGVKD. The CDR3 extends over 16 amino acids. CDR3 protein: CAISEPGQGPRNTIYF. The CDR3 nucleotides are TGTGCCATCAGTGAGCCGGGACAGGGTCCTAGAAACACCATATATTTT.

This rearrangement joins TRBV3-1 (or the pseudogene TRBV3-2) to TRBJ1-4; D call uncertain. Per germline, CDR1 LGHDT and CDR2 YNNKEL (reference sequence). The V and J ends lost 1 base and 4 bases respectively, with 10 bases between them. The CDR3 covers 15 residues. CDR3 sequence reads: CASSQVTAGNEKLFF. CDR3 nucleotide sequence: TGTGCCAGCAGCCAAGTCACCGCAGGTAATGAAAAACTGTTTTTT.

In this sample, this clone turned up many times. The CDR3 coding sequence is TGTGCCTGGAGTCGGGGAGTGGGAAACACCATATATTTT. Translated: CAWSRGVGNTIYF. The rearrangement joins TRBV30 to TRBJ1-3; D call uncertain. V dropped 2 bases and J dropped 4 bases, with 9 bases sitting between them. This CDR3 is 13 amino acids long. Germline V lookup: CDR1 GTSNPN, CDR2 SVGIG (reference sequence).